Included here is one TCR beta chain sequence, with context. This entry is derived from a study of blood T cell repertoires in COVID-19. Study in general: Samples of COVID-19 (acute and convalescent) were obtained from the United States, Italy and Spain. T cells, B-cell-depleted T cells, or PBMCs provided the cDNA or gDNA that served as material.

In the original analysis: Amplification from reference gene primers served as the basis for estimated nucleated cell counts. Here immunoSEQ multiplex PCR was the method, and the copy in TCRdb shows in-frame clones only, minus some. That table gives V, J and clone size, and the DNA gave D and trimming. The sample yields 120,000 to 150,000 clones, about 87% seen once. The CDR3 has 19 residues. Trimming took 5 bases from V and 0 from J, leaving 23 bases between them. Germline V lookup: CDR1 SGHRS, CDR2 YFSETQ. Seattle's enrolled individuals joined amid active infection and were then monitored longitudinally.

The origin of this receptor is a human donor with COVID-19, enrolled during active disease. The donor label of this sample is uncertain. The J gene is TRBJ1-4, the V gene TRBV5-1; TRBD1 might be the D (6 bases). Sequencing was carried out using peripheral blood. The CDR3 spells CASRKSGLGQPSTNEKLFF. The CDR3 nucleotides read TGCGCCAGCAGAAAAAGCGGTCTAGGACAGCCTTCAACTAATGAAAAACTGTTTTTT.